A selection of T cell receptor beta chains follows, all from one sample in a study of CD8 T cells in Susac syndrome. TCRdb reprocessed the immunoSEQ multiplex PCR reads via MiXCR and lists one record per CDR3 protein. The data contain 70,000 or so distinct CDR3 sequences, around 95% of them singletons. The sequenced material came from CD8+ T cells from PBMCs. The receptors come from a human donor with multiple sclerosis. CDR3s include the opening cysteine and the closing phenylalanine or tryptophan.

j_call v_call cdr3_aa
TRBJ2-7 TRBV6-1 CASTGTSGSYEQYF
TRBJ2-5 TRBV15 CATSRTGGLASGETQYF
TRBJ2-5 TRBV5-6 CASSLAGDSGETQYF
TRBJ2-7 TRBV12-3/TRBV12-4 CASSTIIPGQGLPYEQYF
TRBJ1-1 TRBV27 CASSLSWNTEAFF
TRBJ2-5 TRBV13 CASSAGPRTRTAAQYF
TRBJ2-5 TRBV24-1 CATSDHRVSETQYF
TRBJ2-3 TRBV19 CASSVRDAPPDTQYF
TRBJ2-2 TRBV29-1 CSVAVFGELFF
TRBJ2-5 TRBV30 CAWSVADEETQYF
TRBJ1-4 TRBV20-1 CSARGQGGDEKLFF
TRBJ1-5 TRBV6-1 CASSLLATGESNQPQHF
TRBJ1-2 TRBV15 CATSPRGTTNYGYTF
TRBJ2-3 TRBV6-1 CASSNSGGAGSDTQYF
TRBJ1-4 TRBV7-9 CASSLESTNEKLFF
TRBJ1-1 TRBV7-9 CASSPHGSGADTEAFF
TRBJ2-7 TRBV15 CATSRDAINAYEQYF
TRBJ2-3 TRBV9 CASSVGGTQYF
TRBJ2-7 TRBV6-2/TRBV6-3 CASSEGGLEQYF
TRBJ2-1 TRBV5-1 CASRKGQGENNEQFF
TRBJ2-5 TRBV29-1 CSVGTGTGEETQYF
TRBJ1-3 TRBV5-1 CASSSTAGASGNTIYF
TRBJ2-6 TRBV27 CASSLFSSSGANVLTF